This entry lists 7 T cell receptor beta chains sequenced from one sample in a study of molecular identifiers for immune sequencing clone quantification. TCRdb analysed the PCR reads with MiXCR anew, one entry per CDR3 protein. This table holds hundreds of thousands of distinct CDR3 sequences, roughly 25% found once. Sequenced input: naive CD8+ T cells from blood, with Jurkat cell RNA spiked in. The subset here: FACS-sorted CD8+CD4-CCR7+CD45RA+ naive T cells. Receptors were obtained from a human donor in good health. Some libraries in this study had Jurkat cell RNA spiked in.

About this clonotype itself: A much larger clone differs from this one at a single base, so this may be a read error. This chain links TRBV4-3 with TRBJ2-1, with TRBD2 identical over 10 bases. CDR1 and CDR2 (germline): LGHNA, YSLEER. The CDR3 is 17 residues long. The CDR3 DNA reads TGCGCCAGCAACCAAGATCTTCCAGCGGGAGGGCACAATGAGCAGTTCTTC. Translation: CASNQDLPAGGHNEQFF.

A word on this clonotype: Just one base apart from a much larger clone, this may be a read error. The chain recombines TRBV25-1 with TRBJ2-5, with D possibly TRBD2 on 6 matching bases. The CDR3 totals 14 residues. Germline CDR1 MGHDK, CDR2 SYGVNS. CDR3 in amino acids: CASSKYGTQDTQYF. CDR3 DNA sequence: TGTGCCAGCAGTAAATATGGGACTCAAGATACCCAGTACTTC.

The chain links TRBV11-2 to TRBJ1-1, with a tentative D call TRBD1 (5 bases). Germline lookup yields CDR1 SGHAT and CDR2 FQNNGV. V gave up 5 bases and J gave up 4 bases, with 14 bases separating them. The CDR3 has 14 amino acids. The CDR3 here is CASSPRGGSTEAFF. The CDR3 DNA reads TGTGCCAGCAGCCCAAGGGGAGGGAGCACTGAAGCTTTCTTT.

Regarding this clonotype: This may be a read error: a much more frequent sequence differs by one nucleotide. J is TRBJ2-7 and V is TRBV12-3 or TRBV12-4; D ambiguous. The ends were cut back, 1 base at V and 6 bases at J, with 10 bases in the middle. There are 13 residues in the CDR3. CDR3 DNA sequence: TGTGCCAGCAGTTTAGAGGGTAGAGTCGAGCAGTACTTC. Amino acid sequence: CASSLEGRVEQYF.

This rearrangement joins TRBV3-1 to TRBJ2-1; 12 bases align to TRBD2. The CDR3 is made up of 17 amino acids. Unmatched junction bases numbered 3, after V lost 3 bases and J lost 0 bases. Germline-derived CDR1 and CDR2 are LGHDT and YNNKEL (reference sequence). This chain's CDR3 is CASSHVLAGGSYNEQFF. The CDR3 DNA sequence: TGTGCCAGCAGCCACGTACTAGCGGGGGGCTCCTACAATGAGCAGTTCTTC.

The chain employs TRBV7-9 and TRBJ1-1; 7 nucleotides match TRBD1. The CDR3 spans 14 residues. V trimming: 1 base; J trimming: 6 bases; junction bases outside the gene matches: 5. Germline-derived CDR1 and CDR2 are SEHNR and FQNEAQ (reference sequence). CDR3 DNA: TGTGCCAGCAGCTTAGGACAGGGCGTCCCTGAAGCTTTCTTT. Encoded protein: CASSLGQGVPEAFF.

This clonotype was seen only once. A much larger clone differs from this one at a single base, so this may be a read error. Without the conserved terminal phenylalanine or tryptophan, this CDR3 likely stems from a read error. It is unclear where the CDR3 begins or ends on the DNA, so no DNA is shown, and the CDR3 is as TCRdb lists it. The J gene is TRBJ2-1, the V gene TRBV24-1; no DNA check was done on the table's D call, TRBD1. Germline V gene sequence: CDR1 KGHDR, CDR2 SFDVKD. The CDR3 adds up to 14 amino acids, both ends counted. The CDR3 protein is CATSELDDPLLLFL.